The clone carrying this T cell receptor beta chain was seen a handful of times. Its antigen is as yet unknown. The library came from three nested PCR rounds adapted from ARM-PCR protocols. TCRdb re-called the multiplex PCR reads with MiXCR, one entry per CDR3 protein. The sample has some 77,000 distinct CDR3 sequences; under 70% are singletons. This sample is part of a study of tumor and adjacent non-tumor tissue in lung cancer. Background on the study: The cohort had approximately 12 adenocarcinoma, 2 squamous cell and 1 small cell patients. Stage I to III disease affected about nine men and 5 women aged roughly 31 to 76. Study results and limitations: Higher tumor TCR diversity was associated with shorter survival. Significantly higher TCR diversity was found in tumor than normal lung.

No cell sorting was done before RNA was extracted from the tissue. Between the trimmed V and J ends, which lost 5 bases and 7 bases, there was a span of 12 bases. The CDR3 is 13 amino acids. Per the germline V gene, CDR1 is SGHTA and CDR2 is FQGTGA. This chain connects TRBV7-3 to TRBJ2-1; possibly TRBD2 for D (6 bases). This TCR came from a woman in her 70s with non-small cell lung cancer. The specimen was lung tumor tissue. CDR3 region: CASSLGTLNEQFF. The DNA of the CDR3 is TGTGCCAGCAGCCTCGGGACTTTGAATGAGCAGTTCTTC.